The text below deals with one T cell receptor (beta chain). This sample was included in a study of shared clonotypes between healthy human individuals. Background on the study: Each donor contributed plates that comprised three CD4 naive, three CD4 memory, two CD8 naive and one CD8 memory.

CDR3 length: 15 amino acids. The germline CDR1 and CDR2 sequences are WSHSY and SAAADI. With V trimmed by 6 bases and J by 4 bases, 8 bases remained unmatched. Libraries were prepared by immunoSEQ multiplex PCR; TCRdb keeps only in-frame clonotypes and omits some of them. Among about 2.4 million clones listed, approximately 93% were seen once. This receptor was obtained from a man aged 18 to 35 in good health. Some clones in this sample may be carry-over from other donors' samples. The chain joins TRBV10-2 to TRBJ2-4; 8 bases align to TRBD1. Sequencing was performed on naive CD4+ T cells from PBMCs. Documented subset: CD45RA+ positively selected. As DNA, the CDR3 is TGCGCCAGCAGCGACCCAGGGGGCCGGAAAAACATTCAGTACTTC. Its translation: CASSDPGGRKNIQYF.